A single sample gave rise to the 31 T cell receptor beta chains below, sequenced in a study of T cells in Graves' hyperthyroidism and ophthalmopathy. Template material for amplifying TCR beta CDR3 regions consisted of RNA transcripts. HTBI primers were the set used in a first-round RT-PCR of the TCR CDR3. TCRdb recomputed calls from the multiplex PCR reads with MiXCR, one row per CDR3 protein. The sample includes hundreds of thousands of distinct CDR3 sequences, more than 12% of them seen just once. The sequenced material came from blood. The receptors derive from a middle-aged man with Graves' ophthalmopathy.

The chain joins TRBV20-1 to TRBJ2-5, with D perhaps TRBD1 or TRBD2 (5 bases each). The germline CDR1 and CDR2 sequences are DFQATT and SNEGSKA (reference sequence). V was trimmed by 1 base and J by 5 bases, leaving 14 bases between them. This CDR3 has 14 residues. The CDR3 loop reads CSARGTGPEETQYF. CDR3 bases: TGCAGTGCTAGAGGGACGGGACCGGAGGAGACCCAGTACTTC.

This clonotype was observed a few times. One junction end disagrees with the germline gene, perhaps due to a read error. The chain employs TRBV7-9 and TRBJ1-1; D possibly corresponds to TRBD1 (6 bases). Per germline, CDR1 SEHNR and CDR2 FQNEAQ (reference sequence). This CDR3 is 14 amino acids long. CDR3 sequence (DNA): TGTGTCAGCCAAGCGACAGGCTTAAACACTGAAGCTTTCTTT. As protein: CVSQATGLNTEAFF.

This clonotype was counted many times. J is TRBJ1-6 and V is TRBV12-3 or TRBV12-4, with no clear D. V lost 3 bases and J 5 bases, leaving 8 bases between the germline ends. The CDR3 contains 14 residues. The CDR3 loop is CASSFLGHNSPLHF. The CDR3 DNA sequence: TGTGCCAGCAGTTTTCTGGGCCATAATTCACCCCTCCACTTT.

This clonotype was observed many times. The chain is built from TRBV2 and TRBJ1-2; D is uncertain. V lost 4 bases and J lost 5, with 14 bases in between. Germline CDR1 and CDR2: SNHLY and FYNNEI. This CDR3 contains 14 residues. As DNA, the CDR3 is TGTGCCAGCAGTGGTCACATCGGGTCATATGGCTACACCTTC. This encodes CASSGHIGSYGYTF.

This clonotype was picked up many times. The CDR3 spells CSATDGTGHYEQYF. The CDR3 DNA is TGCAGTGCTACCGACGGGACAGGACACTACGAGCAGTACTTC. The chain has TRBV20-1 and TRBJ2-7; 8 bases are shared with TRBD1. With 4 bases clipped from V and 3 bases from J, the junction kept 8 bases outside the gene matches. Per the germline V gene, CDR1 is DFQATT and CDR2 is SNEGSKA (reference sequence). The CDR3 is 14 amino acids.

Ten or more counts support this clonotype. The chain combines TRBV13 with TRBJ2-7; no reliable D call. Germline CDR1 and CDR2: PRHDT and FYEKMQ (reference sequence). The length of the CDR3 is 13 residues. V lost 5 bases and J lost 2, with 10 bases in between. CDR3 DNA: TGTGCCAGCAGCCCAACGCCCCCCTACGAGCAGTACTTC. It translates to CASSPTPPYEQYF.

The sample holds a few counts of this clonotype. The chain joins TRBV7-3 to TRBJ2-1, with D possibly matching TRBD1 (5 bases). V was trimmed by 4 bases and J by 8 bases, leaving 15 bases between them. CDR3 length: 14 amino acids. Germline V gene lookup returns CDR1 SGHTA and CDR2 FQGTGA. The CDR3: CASSYFVGADEQFF. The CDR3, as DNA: TGTGCCAGCAGCTACTTCGTTGGGGCCGATGAGCAGTTCTTC.

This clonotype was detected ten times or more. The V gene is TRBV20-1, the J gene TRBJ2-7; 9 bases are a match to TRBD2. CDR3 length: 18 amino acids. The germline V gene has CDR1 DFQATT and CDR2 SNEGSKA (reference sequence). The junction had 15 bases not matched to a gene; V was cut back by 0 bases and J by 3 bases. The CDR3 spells CSARDAVAGDIRYYEQYF. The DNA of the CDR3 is TGCAGTGCTAGAGATGCGGTAGCGGGAGACATCAGGTACTACGAGCAGTACTTC.

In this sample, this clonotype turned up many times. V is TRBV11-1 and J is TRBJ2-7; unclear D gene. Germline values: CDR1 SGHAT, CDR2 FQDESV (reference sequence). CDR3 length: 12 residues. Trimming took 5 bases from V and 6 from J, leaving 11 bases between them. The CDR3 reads CASSPSLVEQYF. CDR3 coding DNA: TGTGCCAGCAGCCCGAGTTTGGTCGAGCAGTACTTC.

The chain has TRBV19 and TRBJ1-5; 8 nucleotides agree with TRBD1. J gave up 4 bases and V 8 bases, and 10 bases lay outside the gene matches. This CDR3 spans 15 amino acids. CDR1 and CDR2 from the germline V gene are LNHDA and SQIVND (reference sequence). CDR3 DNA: TGTGCCAGTCACTTGCCGGGACAGGAGAATCAGCCCCAGCATTTT. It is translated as CASHLPGQENQPQHF.

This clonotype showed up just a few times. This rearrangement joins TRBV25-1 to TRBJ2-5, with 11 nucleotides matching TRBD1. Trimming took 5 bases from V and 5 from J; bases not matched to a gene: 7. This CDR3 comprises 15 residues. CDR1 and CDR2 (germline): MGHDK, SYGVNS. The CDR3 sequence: CASSPGGTGGETQYF. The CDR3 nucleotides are TGTGCCAGCAGTCCCGGCGGGACAGGGGGTGAGACCCAGTACTTC.

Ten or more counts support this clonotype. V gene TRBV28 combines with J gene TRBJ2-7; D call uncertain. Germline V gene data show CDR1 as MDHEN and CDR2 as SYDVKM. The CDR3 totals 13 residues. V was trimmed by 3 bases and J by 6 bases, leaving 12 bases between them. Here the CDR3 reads CASSFVASSEQYF. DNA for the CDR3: TGTGCCAGCAGTTTTGTTGCAAGCTCCGAGCAGTACTTC.

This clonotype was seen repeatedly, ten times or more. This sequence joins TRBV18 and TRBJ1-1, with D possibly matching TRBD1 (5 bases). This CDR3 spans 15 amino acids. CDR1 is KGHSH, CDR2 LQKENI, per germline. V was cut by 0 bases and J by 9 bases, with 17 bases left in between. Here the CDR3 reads CASSPPFRADGKAFF. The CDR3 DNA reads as TGTGCCAGCTCACCACCGTTCAGGGCCGATGGGAAAGCTTTCTTT.

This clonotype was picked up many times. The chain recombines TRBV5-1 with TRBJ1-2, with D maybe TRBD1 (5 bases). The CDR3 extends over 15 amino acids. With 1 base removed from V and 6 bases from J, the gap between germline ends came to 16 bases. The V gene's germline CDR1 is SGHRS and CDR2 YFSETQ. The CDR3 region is CASSLMGQPSDGYTF. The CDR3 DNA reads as TGCGCCAGCAGCTTGATGGGGCAGCCTTCGGATGGCTACACCTTC.

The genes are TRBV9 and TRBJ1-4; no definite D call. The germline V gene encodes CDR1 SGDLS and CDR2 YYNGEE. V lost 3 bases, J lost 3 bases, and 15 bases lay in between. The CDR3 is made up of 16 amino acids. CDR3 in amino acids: CASSANPGSPNEKLFF. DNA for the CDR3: TGTGCCAGCAGCGCCAATCCGGGGAGCCCTAATGAAAAACTGTTTTTT.

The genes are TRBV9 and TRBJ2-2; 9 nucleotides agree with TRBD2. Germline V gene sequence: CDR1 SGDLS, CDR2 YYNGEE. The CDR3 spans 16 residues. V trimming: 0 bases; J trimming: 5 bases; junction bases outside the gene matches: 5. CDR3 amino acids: CASSVDPSGRTGELFF. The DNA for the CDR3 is TGTGCCAGCAGCGTAGACCCCAGCGGGAGGACCGGGGAGCTGTTTTTT.

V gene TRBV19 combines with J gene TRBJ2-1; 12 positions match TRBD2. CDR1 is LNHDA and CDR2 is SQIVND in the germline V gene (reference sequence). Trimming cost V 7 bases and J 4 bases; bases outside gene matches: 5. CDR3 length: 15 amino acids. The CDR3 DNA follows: TGTGCCAGTAAAAAGACTAGCGGGAGTTACAATGAGCAGTTCTTC. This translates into CASKKTSGSYNEQFF.

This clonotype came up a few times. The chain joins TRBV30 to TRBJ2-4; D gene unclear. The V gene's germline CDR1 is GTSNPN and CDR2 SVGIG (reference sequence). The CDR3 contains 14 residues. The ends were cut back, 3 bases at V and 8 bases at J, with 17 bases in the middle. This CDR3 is CAWRRQGWADIQYF. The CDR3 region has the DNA TGTGCCTGGAGGCGACAAGGATGGGCGGACATTCAGTACTTC.

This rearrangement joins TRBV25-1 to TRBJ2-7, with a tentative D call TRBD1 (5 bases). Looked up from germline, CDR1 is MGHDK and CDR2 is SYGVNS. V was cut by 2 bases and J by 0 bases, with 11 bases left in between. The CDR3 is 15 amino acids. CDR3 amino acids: CASSEGRATSYEQYF. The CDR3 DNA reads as TGTGCCAGCAGTGAAGGCAGGGCAACCTCCTACGAGCAGTACTTC.

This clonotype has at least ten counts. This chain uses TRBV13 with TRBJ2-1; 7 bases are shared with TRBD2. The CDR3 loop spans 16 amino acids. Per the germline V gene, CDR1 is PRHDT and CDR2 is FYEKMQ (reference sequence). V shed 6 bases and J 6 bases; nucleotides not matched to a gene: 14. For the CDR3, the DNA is TGTGCCAGCAGTTCCCCCGGAGCGGGAATGATCAATGAGCAGTTCTTC. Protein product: CASSSPGAGMINEQFF.

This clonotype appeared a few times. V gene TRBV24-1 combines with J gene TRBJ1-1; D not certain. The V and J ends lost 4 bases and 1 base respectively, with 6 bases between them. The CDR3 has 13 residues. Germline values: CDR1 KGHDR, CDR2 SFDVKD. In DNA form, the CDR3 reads TGTGCCACCAGTGAACGGCAGAACACTGAAGCTTTCTTT. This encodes CATSERQNTEAFF.

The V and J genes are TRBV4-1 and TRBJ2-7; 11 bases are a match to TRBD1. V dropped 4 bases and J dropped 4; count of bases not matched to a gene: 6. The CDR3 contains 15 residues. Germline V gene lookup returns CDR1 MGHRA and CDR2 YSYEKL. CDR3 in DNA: TGCGCCAGCAGCCGTCCGGGACAGGGGGTGTACGAGCAGTACTTC. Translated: CASSRPGQGVYEQYF.

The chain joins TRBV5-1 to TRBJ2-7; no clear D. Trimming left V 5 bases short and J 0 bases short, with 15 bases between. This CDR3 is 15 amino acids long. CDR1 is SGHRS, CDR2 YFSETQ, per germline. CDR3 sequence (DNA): TGCGCCAGCAGTCCCGACTCTTCCAACTCCTACGAGCAGTACTTC. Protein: CASSPDSSNSYEQYF.

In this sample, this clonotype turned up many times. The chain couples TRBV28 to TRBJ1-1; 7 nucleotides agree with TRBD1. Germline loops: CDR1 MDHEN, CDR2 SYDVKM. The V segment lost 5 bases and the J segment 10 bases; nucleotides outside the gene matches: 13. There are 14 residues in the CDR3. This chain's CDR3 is CASSTGTAFNVAFF. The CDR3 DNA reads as TGTGCCAGCAGTACTGGGACAGCATTTAACGTAGCTTTCTTT.

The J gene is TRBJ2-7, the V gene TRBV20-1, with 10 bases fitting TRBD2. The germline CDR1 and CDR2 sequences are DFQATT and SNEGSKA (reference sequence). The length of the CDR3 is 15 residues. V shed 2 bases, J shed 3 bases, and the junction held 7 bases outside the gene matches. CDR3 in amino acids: CSARPSGRLDYEQYF. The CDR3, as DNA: TGCAGTGCTAGACCTAGCGGGAGATTGGACTACGAGCAGTACTTC.

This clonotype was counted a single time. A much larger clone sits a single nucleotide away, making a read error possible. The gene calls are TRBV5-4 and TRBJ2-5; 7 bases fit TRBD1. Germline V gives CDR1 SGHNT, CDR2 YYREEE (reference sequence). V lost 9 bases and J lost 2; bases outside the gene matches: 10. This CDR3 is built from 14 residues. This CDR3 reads CANADRRLQETQYF. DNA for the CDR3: TGTGCCAACGCGGACAGGAGGCTGCAAGAGACCCAGTACTTC.

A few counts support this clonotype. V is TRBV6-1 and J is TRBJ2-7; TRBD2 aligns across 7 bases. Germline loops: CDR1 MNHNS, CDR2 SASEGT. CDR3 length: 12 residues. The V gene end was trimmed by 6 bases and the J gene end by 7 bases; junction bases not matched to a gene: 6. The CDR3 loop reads CASSLLAREQYF. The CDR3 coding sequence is TGTGCCAGCAGCCTACTAGCGAGGGAGCAGTACTTC.

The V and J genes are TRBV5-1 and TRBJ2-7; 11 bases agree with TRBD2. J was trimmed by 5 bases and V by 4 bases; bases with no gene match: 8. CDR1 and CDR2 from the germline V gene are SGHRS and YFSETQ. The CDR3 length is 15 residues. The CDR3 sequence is CASSETSGSLHEQYF. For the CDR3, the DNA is TGCGCCAGCAGCGAAACTAGCGGGAGTCTTCACGAGCAGTACTTC.

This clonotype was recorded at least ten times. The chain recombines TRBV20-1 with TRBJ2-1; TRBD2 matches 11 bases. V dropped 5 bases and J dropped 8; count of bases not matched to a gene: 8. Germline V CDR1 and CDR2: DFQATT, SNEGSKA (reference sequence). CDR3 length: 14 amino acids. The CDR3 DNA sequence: TGCAGTGCTTGGATAGCGGGAGGGGTGGATGAGCAGTTCTTC. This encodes CSAWIAGGVDEQFF.

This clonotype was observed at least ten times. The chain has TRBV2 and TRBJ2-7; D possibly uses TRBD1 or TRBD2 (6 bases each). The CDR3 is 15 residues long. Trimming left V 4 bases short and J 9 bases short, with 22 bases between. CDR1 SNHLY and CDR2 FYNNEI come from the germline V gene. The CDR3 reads CASSVPGRGPLGQYF. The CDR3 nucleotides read TGTGCCAGCAGTGTCCCGGGACGGGGGCCTTTGGGGCAGTACTTC.

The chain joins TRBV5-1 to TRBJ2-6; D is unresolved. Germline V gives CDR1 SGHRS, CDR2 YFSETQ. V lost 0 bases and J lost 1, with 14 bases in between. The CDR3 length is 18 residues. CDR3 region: CASSLEPMGISGANVLTF. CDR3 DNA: TGCGCCAGCAGCTTGGAGCCGATGGGAATATCTGGGGCCAACGTCCTGACTTTC.